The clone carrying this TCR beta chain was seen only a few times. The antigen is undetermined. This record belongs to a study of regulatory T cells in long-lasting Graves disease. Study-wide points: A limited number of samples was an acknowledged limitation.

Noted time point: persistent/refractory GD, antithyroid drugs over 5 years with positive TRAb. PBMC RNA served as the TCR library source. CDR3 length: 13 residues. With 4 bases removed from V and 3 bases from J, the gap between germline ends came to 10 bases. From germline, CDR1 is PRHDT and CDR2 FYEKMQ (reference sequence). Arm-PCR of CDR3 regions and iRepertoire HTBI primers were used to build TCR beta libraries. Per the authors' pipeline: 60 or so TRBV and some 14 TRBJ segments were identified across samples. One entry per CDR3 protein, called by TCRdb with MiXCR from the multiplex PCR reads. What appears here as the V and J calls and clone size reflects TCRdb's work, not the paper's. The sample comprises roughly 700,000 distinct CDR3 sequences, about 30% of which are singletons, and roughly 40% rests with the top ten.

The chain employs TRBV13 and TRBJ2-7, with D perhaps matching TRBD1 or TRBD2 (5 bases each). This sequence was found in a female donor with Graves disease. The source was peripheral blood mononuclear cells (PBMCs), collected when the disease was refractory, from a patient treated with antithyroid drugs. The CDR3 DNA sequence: TGTGCCAGCAGCTCAAGGGACGGCTACGAGCAGTACTTC. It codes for CASSSRDGYEQYF.